The sequence of this TCR beta chain was determined in a study of graft-versus-host responses after intestinal transplantation. Background on the study: Anti-thymocyte globulin induction, then tacrolimus and steroids for around 3 years, went to all recipients.

The assay was immunoSEQ multiplex PCR, and TCRdb's table has in-frame clones only and misses some. The sample has fewer than 9,500 clones, approximately 90% seen once. Trimming stripped 4 bases from V and 9 bases from J, with 17 bases between. The CDR3 covers 14 residues. Germline V gene lookup returns CDR1 SGDLS and CDR2 YYNGEE. Study conclusions and caveats: Some GvH clones appeared in ileal mucosa or blood before recipient bone marrow. Among circulating GvH clones, peak levels were associated with early post-transplant declines in HvG clones.

A remark on this clone: Its antigen is currently unknown.

The input for sequencing was PBMCs, taken around 30 days after intestinal transplant. The J gene is TRBJ2-1, the V gene TRBV9, with D tentatively TRBD1 or TRBD2 (5 bases each). The source is a human patient who received an intestinal transplant, so some T cells may come from the graft donor. CDR3 DNA: TGTGCCAGCAGCATCTCCACCGGGGCTCTTGAGCAGTTCTTC. It yields the protein CASSISTGALEQFF.